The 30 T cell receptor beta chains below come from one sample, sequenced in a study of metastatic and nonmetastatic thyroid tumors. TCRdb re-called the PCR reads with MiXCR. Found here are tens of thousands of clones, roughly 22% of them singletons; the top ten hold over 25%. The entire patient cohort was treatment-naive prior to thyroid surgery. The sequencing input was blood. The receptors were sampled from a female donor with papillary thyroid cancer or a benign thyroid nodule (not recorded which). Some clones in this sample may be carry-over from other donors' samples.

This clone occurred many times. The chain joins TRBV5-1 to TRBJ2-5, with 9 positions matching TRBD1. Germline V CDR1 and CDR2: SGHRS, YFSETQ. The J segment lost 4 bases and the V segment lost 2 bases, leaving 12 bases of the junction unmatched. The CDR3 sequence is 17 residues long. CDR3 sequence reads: CASSFTLTGGSGETQYF. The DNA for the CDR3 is TGCGCCAGCAGCTTTACTTTGACAGGGGGGTCCGGAGAGACCCAGTACTTC. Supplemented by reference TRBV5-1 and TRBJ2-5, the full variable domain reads KAGVTQTPRYLIKTRGQQVTLSCSPISGHRSVSWYQQTPGQGLQFLFEYFSETQRNKGNFPGRFSGRQFSNSRSEMNVSTLELGDSALYLCASSFTLTGGSGETQYFGPGTRLLVL.

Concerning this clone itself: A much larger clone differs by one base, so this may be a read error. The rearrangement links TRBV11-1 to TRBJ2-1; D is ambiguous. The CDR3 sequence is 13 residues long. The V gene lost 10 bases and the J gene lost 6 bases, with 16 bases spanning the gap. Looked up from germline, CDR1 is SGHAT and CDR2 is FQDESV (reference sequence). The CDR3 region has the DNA TGTGCCACCGCGGACCAGAGATGCAATGAGCAGTTCTTC. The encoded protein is CATADQRCNEQFF. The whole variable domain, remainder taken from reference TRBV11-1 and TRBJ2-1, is EAEVAQSPRYKITEKSQAVAFWCDPISGHATLYWYRQILGQGPELLVQFQDESVVDDSQLPKDRFSAERLKGVDSTLKIQPAELGDSAMYLCATADQRCNEQFFGPGTRLTVL.

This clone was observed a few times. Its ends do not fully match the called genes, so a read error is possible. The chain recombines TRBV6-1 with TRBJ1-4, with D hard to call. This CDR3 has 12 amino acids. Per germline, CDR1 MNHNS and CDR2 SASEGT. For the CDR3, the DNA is TGTCCCAGCAGTGAATCCCAAGAAAAACTGGTTTTT. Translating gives CPSSESQEKLVF.

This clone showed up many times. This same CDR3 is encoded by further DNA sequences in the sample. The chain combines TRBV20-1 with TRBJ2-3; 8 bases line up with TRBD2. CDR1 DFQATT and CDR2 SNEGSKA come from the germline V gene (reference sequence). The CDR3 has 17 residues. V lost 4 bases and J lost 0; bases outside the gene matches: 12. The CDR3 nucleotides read TGCAGTGCTACTAGTCTCAGACTAGCGCCTAGCACAGATACGCAGTATTTT. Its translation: CSATSLRLAPSTDTQYF.

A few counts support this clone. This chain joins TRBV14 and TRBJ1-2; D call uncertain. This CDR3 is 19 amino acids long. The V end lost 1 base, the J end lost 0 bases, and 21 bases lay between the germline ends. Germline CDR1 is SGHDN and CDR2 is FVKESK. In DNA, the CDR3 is TGTGCCAGCAGCCAAGGGGTGCGGGTCGCCTCTTCAGCTAACTATGGCTACACCTTC. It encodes CASSQGVRVASSANYGYTF. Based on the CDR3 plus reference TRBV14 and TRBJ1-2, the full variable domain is EAGVTQFPSHSVIEKGQTVTLRCDPISGHDNLYWYRRVMGKEIKFLLHFVKESKQDESGMPNNRFLAERTGGTYSTLKVQPAELEDSGVYFCASSQGVRVASSANYGYTFGSGTRLTVV.

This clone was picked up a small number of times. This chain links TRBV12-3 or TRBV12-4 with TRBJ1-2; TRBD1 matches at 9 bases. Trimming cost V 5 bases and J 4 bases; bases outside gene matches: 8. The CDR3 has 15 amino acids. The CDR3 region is CASSQKTGGFYGYTF. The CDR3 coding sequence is TGTGCCAGCAGTCAAAAAACAGGGGGCTTCTATGGCTACACCTTC.

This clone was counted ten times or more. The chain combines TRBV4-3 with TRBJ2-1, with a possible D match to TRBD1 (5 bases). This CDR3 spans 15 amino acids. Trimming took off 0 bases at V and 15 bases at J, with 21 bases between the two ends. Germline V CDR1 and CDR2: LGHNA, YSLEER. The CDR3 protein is CASSQDNQGVSQRFF. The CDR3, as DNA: TGCGCCAGCAGCCAAGATAATCAAGGGGTGTCTCAACGGTTCTTC.

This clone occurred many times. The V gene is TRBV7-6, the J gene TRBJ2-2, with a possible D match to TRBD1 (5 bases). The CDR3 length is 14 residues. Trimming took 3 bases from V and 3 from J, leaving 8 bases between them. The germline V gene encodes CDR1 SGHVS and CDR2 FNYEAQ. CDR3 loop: CASSLETDTGELFF. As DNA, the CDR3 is TGTGCCAGCAGCTTGGAGACAGACACCGGGGAGCTGTTTTTT. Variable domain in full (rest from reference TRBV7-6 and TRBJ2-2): GAGVSQSPRYKVTKRGQDVALRCDPISGHVSLYWYRQALGQGPEFLTYFNYEAQQDKSGLPNDRFSAERPEGSISTLTIQRTEQRDSAMYRCASSLETDTGELFFGEGSRLTVL.

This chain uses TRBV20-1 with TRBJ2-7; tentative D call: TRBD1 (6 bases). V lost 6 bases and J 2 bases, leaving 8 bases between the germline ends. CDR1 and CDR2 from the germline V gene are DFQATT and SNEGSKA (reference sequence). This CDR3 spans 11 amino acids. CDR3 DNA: TGCAGTGCGGGGGACACCTACGAGCAGTACTTC. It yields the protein CSAGDTYEQYF.

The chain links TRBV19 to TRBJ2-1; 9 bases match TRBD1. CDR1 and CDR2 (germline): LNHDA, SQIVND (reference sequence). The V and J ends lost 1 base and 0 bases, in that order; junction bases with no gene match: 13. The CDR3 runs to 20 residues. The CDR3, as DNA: TGTGCCAGTAGTATAGGCCTCTCCGGGACAGGGATCAACTCCTACAATGAGCAGTTCTTC. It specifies CASSIGLSGTGINSYNEQFF.

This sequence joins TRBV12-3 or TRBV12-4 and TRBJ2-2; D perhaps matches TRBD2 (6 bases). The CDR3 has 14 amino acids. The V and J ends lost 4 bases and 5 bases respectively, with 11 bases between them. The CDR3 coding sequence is TGTGCCAGCAGTTGGGGGGAGCTAACCGGGGAGCTGTTTTTT. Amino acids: CASSWGELTGELFF.

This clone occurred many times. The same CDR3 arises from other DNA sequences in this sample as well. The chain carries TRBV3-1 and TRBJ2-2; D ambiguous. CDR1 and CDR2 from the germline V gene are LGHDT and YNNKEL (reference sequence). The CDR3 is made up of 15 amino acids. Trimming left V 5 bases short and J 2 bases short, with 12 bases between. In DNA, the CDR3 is TGTGCCAGCAGCACCCGCCGCCGTAACACCGGGGAGCTGTTTTTT. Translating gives CASSTRRRNTGELFF.

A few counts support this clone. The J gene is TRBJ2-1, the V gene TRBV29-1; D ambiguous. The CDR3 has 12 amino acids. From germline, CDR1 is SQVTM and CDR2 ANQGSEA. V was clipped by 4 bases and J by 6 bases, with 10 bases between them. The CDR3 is CSVGGISNEQFF. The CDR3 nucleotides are TGCAGCGTTGGAGGTATCTCCAATGAGCAGTTCTTC.

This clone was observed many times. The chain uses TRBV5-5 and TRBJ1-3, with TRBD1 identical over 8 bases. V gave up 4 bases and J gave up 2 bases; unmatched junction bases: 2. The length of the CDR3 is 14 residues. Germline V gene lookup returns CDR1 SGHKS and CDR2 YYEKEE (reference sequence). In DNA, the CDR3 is TGTGCCAGCAGCCTGACAGGGGCTGGAAACACCATATATTTT. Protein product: CASSLTGAGNTIYF.

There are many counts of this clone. CDR3 coding DNA: TGTGCCAGCAGCACCGTTGGGACCCTGATCGACCACGAGCAGTACTTC. This gives the protein CASSTVGTLIDHEQYF. This sequence joins TRBV5-8 and TRBJ2-7; D could derive from TRBD1 or TRBD2 (5 bases each). Trimming left V 4 bases short and J 5 bases short, with 22 bases between. CDR1 and CDR2 from the germline V gene are SGHTS and YDEGEE. The CDR3 has 16 amino acids. Full variable domain (outside the CDR3, taken from reference TRBV5-8 and TRBJ2-7): EAGVTQSPTHLIKTRGQQATLRCSPISGHTSVYWYQQALGLGLQFLLWYDEGEERNRGNFPPRFSGRQFPNYSSELNVNALELEDSALYLCASSTVGTLIDHEQYFGPGTRLTVT.

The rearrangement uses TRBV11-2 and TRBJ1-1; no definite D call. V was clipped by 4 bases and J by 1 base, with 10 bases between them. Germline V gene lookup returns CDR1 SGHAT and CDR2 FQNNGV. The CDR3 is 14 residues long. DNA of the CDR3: TGTGCCAGCAGCTCCGGACGGAGGAACACTGAAGCTTTCTTT. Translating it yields CASSSGRRNTEAFF.

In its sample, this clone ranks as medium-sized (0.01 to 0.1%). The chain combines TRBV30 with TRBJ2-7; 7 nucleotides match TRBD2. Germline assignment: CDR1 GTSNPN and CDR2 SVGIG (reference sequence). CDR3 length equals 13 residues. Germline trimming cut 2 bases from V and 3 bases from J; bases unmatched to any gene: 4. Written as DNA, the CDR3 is TGTGCCTGGAGTATGGGCGGGAGCTACGAGCAGTACTTC. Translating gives CAWSMGGSYEQYF.

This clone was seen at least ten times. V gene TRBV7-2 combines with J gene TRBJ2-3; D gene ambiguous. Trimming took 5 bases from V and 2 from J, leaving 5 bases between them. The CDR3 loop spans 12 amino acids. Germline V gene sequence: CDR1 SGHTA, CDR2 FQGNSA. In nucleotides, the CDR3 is TGTGCCAGCAGCCGTTCCACAGATACGCAGTATTTT. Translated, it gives CASSRSTDTQYF. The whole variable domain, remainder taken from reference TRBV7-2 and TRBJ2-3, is GAGVSQSPSNKVTEKGKDVELRCDPISGHTALYWYRQSLGQGLEFLIYFQGNSAPDKSGLPSDRFSAERTGGSVSTLTIQRTQQEDSAVYLCASSRSTDTQYFGPGTRLTVL.

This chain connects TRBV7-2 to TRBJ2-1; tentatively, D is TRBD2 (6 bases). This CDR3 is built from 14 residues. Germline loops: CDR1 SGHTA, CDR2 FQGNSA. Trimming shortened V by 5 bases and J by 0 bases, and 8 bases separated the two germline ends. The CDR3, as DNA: TGTGCCAGCAGCCAGACTAGCTCCTACAATGAGCAGTTCTTC. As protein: CASSQTSSYNEQFF. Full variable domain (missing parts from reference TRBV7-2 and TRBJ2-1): GAGVSQSPSNKVTEKGKDVELRCDPISGHTALYWYRQSLGQGLEFLIYFQGNSAPDKSGLPSDRFSAERTGGSVSTLTIQRTQQEDSAVYLCASSQTSSYNEQFFGPGTRLTVL.

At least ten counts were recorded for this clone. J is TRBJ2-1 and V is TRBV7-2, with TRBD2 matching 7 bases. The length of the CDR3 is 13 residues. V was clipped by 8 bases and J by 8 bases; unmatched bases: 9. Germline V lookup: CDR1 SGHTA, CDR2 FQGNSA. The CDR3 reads CASAVGGRYEQFF. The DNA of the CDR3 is TGTGCCAGCGCAGTTGGCGGGAGATATGAGCAGTTCTTC.

CDR3 in amino acids: CASSHRDRSTDTQYF. The CDR3 DNA follows: TGTGCCAGCAGCCACCGGGACAGGAGCACAGATACGCAGTATTTT. The chain uses TRBV9 and TRBJ2-3, with 8 bases that match TRBD1. Per germline, CDR1 SGDLS and CDR2 YYNGEE. Trimming cost V 4 bases and J 0 bases; bases outside gene matches: 4. This CDR3 contains 15 residues.

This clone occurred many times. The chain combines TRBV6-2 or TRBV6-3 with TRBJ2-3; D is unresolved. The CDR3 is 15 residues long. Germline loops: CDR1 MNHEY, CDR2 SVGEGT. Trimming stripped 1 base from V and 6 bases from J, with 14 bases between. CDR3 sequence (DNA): TGTGCCAGCAGTTACTACGAGGATGTGAGTGATACGCAGTATTTT. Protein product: CASSYYEDVSDTQYF.

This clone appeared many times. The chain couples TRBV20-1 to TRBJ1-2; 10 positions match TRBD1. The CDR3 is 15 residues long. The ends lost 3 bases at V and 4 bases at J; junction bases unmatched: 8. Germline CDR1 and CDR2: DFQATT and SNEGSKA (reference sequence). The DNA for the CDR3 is TGCAGTGCTAGCCCCGGGACAGGGGAAGGCTATGGCTACACCTTC. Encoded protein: CSASPGTGEGYGYTF.

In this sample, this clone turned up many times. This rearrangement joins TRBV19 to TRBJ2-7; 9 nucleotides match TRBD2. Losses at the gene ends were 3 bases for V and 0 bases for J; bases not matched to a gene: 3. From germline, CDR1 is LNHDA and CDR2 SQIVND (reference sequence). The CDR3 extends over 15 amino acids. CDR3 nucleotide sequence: TGTGCCAGTAGTATGCGAGCGGGGGGCTCCTACGAGCAGTACTTC. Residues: CASSMRAGGSYEQYF. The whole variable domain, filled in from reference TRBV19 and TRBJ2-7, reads DGGITQSPKYLFRKEGQNVTLSCEQNLNHDAMYWYRQDPGQGLRLIYYSQIVNDFQKGDIAEGYSVSREKKESFPLTVTSAQKNPTAFYLCASSMRAGGSYEQYFGPGTRLTVT.

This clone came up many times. CDR3 coding DNA: TGTGCCAGCAGTTTAGGAGGGTGGCAGCCCCAGCATTTT. It specifies CASSLGGWQPQHF. The rearrangement uses TRBV12-3 or TRBV12-4 and TRBJ1-5; D unresolved. The CDR3 covers 13 residues. The V and J ends lost 1 base and 7 bases respectively, with 8 bases between them.

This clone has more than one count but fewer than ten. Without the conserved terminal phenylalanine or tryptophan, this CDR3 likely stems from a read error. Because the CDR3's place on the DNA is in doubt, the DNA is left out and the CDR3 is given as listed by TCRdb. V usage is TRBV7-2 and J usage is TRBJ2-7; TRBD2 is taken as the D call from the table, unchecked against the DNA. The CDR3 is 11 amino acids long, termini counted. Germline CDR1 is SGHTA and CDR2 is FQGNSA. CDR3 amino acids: CASSLASGLAG.

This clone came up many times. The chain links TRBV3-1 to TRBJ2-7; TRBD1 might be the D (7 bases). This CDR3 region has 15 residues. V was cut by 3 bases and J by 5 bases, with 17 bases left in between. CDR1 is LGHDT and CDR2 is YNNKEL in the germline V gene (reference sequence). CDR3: CASSQRDSNLNEQYF. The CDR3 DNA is TGTGCCAGCAGCCAGCGGGACAGCAATTTAAACGAGCAGTACTTC.

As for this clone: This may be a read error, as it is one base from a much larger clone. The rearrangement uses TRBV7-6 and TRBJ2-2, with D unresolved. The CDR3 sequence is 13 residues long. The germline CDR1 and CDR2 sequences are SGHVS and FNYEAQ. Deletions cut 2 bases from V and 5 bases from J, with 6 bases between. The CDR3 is CASSLFGTGELFF. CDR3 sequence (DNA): TGTGCCAGCAGCTTATTTGGGACCGGGGAGCTGTTTTTT.

This CDR3 is CASSSPAGGYLFF. CDR3 coding DNA: TGTGCCAGCAGCTCCCCGGCCGGGGGATATCTGTTTTTT. The chain couples TRBV6-2 or TRBV6-3 to TRBJ2-2; maybe TRBD2 (6 bases). The CDR3 has 13 residues. V shed 6 bases and J shed 14 bases, with 19 bases lying between them. Looked up from germline, CDR1 is MNHEY and CDR2 is SVGEGT.

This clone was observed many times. The CDR3 region is CASSSRGAGANVLTF. Here the CDR3 DNA reads TGTGCCAGCAGTTCCAGGGGTGCTGGGGCCAACGTCCTGACTTTC. This sequence joins TRBV12-3 or TRBV12-4 and TRBJ2-6, with a tentative D call TRBD1 (6 bases). Trimming cost V 4 bases and J 2 bases, with 9 bases left between them. The CDR3 contains 15 residues.